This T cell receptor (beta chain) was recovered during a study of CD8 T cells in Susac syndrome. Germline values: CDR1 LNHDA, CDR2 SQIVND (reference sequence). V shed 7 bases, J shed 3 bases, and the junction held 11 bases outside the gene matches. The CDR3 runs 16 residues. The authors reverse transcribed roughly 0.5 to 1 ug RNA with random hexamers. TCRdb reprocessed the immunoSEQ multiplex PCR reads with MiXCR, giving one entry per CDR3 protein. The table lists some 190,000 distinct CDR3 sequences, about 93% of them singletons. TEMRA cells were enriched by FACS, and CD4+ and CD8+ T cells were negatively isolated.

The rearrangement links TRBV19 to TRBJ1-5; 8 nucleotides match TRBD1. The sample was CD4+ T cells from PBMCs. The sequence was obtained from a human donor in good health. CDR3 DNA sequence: TGTGCCAGTACCCCTACGAGGACAGGGCACAATCAGCCCCAGCATTTT. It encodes CASTPTRTGHNQPQHF. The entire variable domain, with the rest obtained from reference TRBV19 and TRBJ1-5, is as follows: DGGITQSPKYLFRKEGQNVTLSCEQNLNHDAMYWYRQDPGQGLRLIYYSQIVNDFQKGDIAEGYSVSREKKESFPLTVTSAQKNPTAFYLCASTPTRTGHNQPQHFGDGTRLSIL.